The entry that follows covers one T cell receptor beta chain sequence. The ends lost 5 bases at V and 6 bases at J; junction bases unmatched: 11. The CDR3 totals 16 residues. CDR1 and CDR2 (germline): SEHNR, FQNEAQ (reference sequence). The data stem from a study of shared clonotypes between healthy human individuals. Study in general: A couple of women and a few men aged 18 to 49 served as donors.

Sequencing used immunoSEQ multiplex PCR; TCRdb keeps in-frame clones, though not all of them. This sample has 2 million to 2.5 million clones, with 95% found just once. The J gene is TRBJ2-3, the V gene TRBV7-9, with 10 nucleotides matching TRBD2. The material sequenced was naive CD4+ T cells sorted from blood. Stated subset: CD45RA+ positively selected. The TCR sequence derives from a man aged 18 to 29 in good health. The CDR3 spells CASSIGAGGPLDTQYF. CDR3 in DNA: TGTGCCAGCAGCATAGGAGCGGGAGGGCCTCTGGATACGCAGTATTTT.